A single sample is the source of the 30 T cell receptor beta chains below, sequenced in a study of monozygotic twins with inflammatory bowel disease. One entry per CDR3 protein, without DNA, is what TCRdb gives after re-calling the 5' RACE reads. The clone table shows 200,000 to 250,000 distinct CDR3 sequences, with the ten largest holding around 1.5%. Sequencing was performed on blood. The receptor set was obtained from a human donor with ulcerative colitis or Crohn's disease, or a healthy co-twin of an affected twin (not recorded which).

This sequence joins TRBV7-9 and TRBJ2-2; TCRdb lists TRBD2, though no DNA is available to test this call. The V gene's germline CDR1 is SEHNR and CDR2 FQNEAQ (reference sequence). The CDR3 is 16 residues long. The CDR3 sequence is CASPLGTSSNTGELFF.

The J gene is TRBJ1-3, the V gene TRBV7-9. Per germline, CDR1 SEHNR and CDR2 FQNEAQ (reference sequence). This CDR3 is built from 16 residues. CDR3 amino acids: CASSFQRLDSGNTIYF.

The genes are TRBV27 and TRBJ1-1; TCRdb indicates TRBD1, and absent DNA this call remains unverified. Germline assignment: CDR1 MNHEY and CDR2 SMNVEV (reference sequence). This CDR3 is 14 amino acids long. The CDR3 reads CASSKEGGNTEAFF.

The V and J genes are TRBV20-1 and TRBJ2-5; TCRdb's D gene call, TRBD1, goes unchecked for lack of DNA. CDR1 and CDR2 from the germline V gene are DFQATT and SNEGSKA (reference sequence). This CDR3 comprises 15 residues. The CDR3 loop reads CSASLAGGVQETQYF.

V is TRBV5-4 and J is TRBJ1-1; TCRdb names TRBD1, which stays unverified in the absence of DNA. This CDR3 has 16 amino acids. Germline V lookup: CDR1 SGHNT, CDR2 YYREEE (reference sequence). This chain's CDR3 is CASSLDGGTKNTEAFF.

The V and J genes are TRBV5-1 and TRBJ1-1; TCRdb's D call of TRBD1 is untestable without DNA. Germline V gene data show CDR1 as SGHRS and CDR2 as YFSETQ. This CDR3 is built from 16 residues. CDR3 residues: CASSTTGTGMNTEAFF.

V gene TRBV19 combines with J gene TRBJ1-5; the TRBD1 assignment by TCRdb is unverifiable without DNA. Germline-derived CDR1 and CDR2 are LNHDA and SQIVND (reference sequence). This CDR3 comprises 14 residues. The CDR3 is CASSHGQGVQPQHF.

The chain links TRBV5-5 to TRBJ1-2. The germline V gene encodes CDR1 SGHKS and CDR2 YYEKEE (reference sequence). The CDR3 contains 13 residues. The CDR3 protein is CASSLLETGGYTF.

The rearrangement joins TRBV20-1 to TRBJ1-1. The germline gives CDR1 DFQATT, CDR2 SNEGSKA (reference sequence). This CDR3 comprises 14 residues. The CDR3 here is CSASAFGQNTEAFF.

V usage is TRBV29-1 and J usage is TRBJ1-1. The germline V gene encodes CDR1 SQVTM and CDR2 ANQGSEA. This CDR3 has 14 amino acids. Here the CDR3 reads CSVVSGGWNTEAFF.

The chain combines TRBV12-3 or TRBV12-4 with TRBJ1-1. The length of the CDR3 is 14 residues. The CDR3 spells CASSFPQTRGEAFF.

V and J are TRBV7-6 and TRBJ1-5; TCRdb's assignment of TRBD1 cannot be checked, as there is no DNA. The CDR3 runs 15 residues. Germline values: CDR1 SGHVS, CDR2 FNYEAQ. CDR3 protein: CASSPGTSINQPQHF.

V gene TRBV5-4 combines with J gene TRBJ2-2. Per germline, CDR1 SGHNT and CDR2 YYREEE (reference sequence). This CDR3 spans 11 amino acids. The CDR3 loop reads CASRGTGELFF.

This chain links TRBV20-1 with TRBJ1-1; TCRdb indicates TRBD1, and absent DNA this call remains unverified. This CDR3 region has 12 residues. Germline values: CDR1 DFQATT, CDR2 SNEGSKA (reference sequence). CDR3 protein: CSARTAGTEAFF.

V and J are TRBV7-2 and TRBJ2-7; the D call of TRBD1 rests on TCRdb alone, since no DNA is present to check it. The CDR3 length is 15 residues. Germline lookup yields CDR1 SGHTA and CDR2 FQGNSA. The CDR3 protein is CASSPLQLGGHEQYF.

V gene TRBV6-5 combines with J gene TRBJ2-7; absent DNA, TCRdb's TRBD1 call cannot be checked. CDR1 is MNHEY and CDR2 is SVGAGI in the germline V gene. The CDR3 contains 15 residues. CDR3 protein: CASSSTGTGLWEQYF.

The CDR3 reads CASSGNTGELFF. The V and J genes are TRBV9 and TRBJ2-2. This CDR3 spans 12 amino acids. Germline V gene sequence: CDR1 SGDLS, CDR2 YYNGEE.

The V call is TRBV20-1, the J call TRBJ2-3; the TCRdb D gene call, TRBD2, has no DNA to confirm it. The CDR3 has 16 residues. Germline assignment: CDR1 DFQATT and CDR2 SNEGSKA (reference sequence). CDR3 sequence reads: CSAPGLAGAPGNTQYF.

The chain uses TRBV5-1 and TRBJ2-3; TCRdb indicates TRBD1, and absent DNA this call remains unverified. CDR3 size: 16 residues. From germline, CDR1 is SGHRS and CDR2 YFSETQ. CDR3 residues: CASSLGLATPTDTQYF.

The chain has TRBV7-2 and TRBJ2-5; TCRdb's D call, TRBD2, is unchecked because there is no DNA. The CDR3 covers 15 residues. In germline, CDR1 is SGHTA, CDR2 FQGNSA. The CDR3 spells CASSLASSGVETQYF.

This chain connects TRBV7-9 to TRBJ2-7; without DNA, the TCRdb call of TRBD1 cannot be checked. This CDR3 comprises 14 residues. CDR1 and CDR2 (germline): SEHNR, FQNEAQ (reference sequence). CDR3 in amino acids: CASSQDRGLSEQYF.

The genes are TRBV20-1 and TRBJ2-1; TCRdb indicates TRBD1, and absent DNA this call remains unverified. Germline V gene sequence: CDR1 DFQATT, CDR2 SNEGSKA (reference sequence). This CDR3 is 12 amino acids long. The CDR3 sequence is CSARAGPREQFF.

The rearrangement uses TRBV5-1 and TRBJ1-5; there is no DNA to check the TCRdb D call of TRBD1. Per germline, CDR1 SGHRS and CDR2 YFSETQ. The CDR3 has 15 residues. CDR3 protein: CASSPWGASNQPQHF.

The chain joins TRBV7-9 to TRBJ2-5; TCRdb gives TRBD1 as the D gene, but with no DNA this cannot be confirmed. Germline V gene sequence: CDR1 SEHNR, CDR2 FQNEAQ (reference sequence). This CDR3 region has 15 residues. This CDR3 reads CASSQRQGRVETQYF.

The genes are TRBV5-1 and TRBJ1-1. CDR1 is SGHRS and CDR2 is YFSETQ in the germline V gene. The CDR3 spans 11 residues. The CDR3 protein is CASKGGAEAFF.

This chain connects TRBV27 to TRBJ1-1; the TRBD1 assignment by TCRdb is unverifiable without DNA. CDR3 size: 17 residues. Germline CDR1 MNHEY, CDR2 SMNVEV (reference sequence). The CDR3: CASSLRQGAGSLSEAFF.

The rearrangement joins TRBV7-2 to TRBJ2-5; TCRdb gives TRBD1 as the D gene, but with no DNA this cannot be confirmed. Per the germline V gene, CDR1 is SGHTA and CDR2 is FQGNSA. The CDR3 is 14 amino acids. The CDR3: CASSFRGGQETQYF.

This rearrangement joins TRBV7-9 to TRBJ1-2. CDR1 and CDR2 (germline): SEHNR, FQNEAQ (reference sequence). The CDR3 runs 15 residues. The CDR3 spells CASSLTLTTNYGYTF. Filled out from reference TRBV7-9 and TRBJ1-2, the complete variable domain reads DTGVSQNPRHKITKRGQNVTFRCDPISEHNRLYWYRQTLGQGPEFLTYFQNEAQLEKSRLLSDRFSAERPKGSFSTLEIQRTEQGDSAMYLCASSLTLTTNYGYTFGSGTRLTVV.

The chain links TRBV10-3 to TRBJ2-7; TCRdb designates TRBD1, a call that cannot be tested without DNA. Looked up from germline, CDR1 is ENHRY and CDR2 is SYGVKD. The CDR3 is made up of 14 amino acids. The chain's CDR3 is CAINPGSGSYEQYF.

The genes are TRBV4-2 and TRBJ1-1; as DNA is missing, the TRBD1 call by TCRdb cannot be tested. Germline lookup yields CDR1 LGHNA and CDR2 YNFKEQ. This CDR3 is 13 amino acids long. This chain's CDR3 is CASSPGGSREAFF.